These T cell receptor beta chains were read from a single sample in a study of blood T cell repertoires in COVID-19. The assay was immunoSEQ multiplex PCR, and TCRdb's table has in-frame clones only and misses some. Of 220,000 or so clones in the sample, around three quarters are singletons; the top ten hold about 5.5%. Specimen: peripheral blood. The receptors derive from a woman in her seventies with acute or convalescent COVID-19. The CDR3 runs from the conserved cysteine through the conserved F or W. The D gene is left open where the match is weak.

d_gene	j_gene	v_gene	CDR3aa	CDR3nt
.	TRBJ1-1	TRBV2	CASSSEGDTEAFF	TGTGCCAGCAGTTCTGAGGGAGACACTGAAGCTTTCTTT
.	TRBJ1-5	TRBV28	CASSLQGSHQPQHF	TGTGCCAGCAGTTTACAAGGGAGCCATCAGCCCCAGCATTTT
TRBD2	TRBJ2-7	TRBV29-1	CSVVASGTPFEQYF	TGCAGCGTTGTGGCTAGCGGGACCCCCTTTGAGCAGTACTTC
TRBD1	TRBJ1-2	TRBV3-1/TRBV3-2	CASSQLGQPYGYTF	TGTGCCAGCAGCCAACTGGGACAGCCATATGGCTACACCTTC
.	TRBJ1-1	TRBV6-1	CASSVLGGQPEGEAFF	TGTGCCAGCAGTGTCCTGGGAGGGCAGCCGGAGGGTGAAGCTTTCTTT
.	TRBJ1-5	TRBV5-4	CASSLPGGYSNQPQHF	TGTGCCAGCAGCTTGCCGGGGGGCTATAGCAATCAGCCCCAGCATTTT
.	TRBJ2-5	TRBV2	CASRGGALETQYF	TGTGCCAGCAGGGGGGGGGCTTTGGAGACCCAGTACTTC
.	TRBJ1-1	TRBV7-8	CASSLGGRNTEAFF	TGTGCCAGCAGCTTAGGTGGCAGGAACACTGAAGCTTTCTTT
.	TRBJ1-4	TRBV6-6	CASSLGGTNEKLFF	TGTGCCAGCAGTCTCGGTGGAACTAATGAAAAACTGTTTTTT
.	TRBJ1-2	TRBV3-1/TRBV3-2	CASSQQGSYTF	TGTGCCAGCAGCCAGCAGGGGAGCTACACCTTC
TRBD1	TRBJ2-1	TRBV6-5	CASRTTGDLRQFF	TGTGCCAGCAGGACTACAGGGGATCTCAGACAGTTCTTC
.	TRBJ2-5	TRBV4-2	CASSQEGQIQETQYF	TGTGCCAGCAGCCAAGAGGGGCAGATCCAAGAGACCCAGTACTTC
TRBD2	TRBJ2-1	TRBV19	CASSIIGTSANEQFF	TGTGCCAGTAGTATAATAGGGACTAGTGCCAATGAGCAGTTCTTC
.	TRBJ2-7	TRBV15	CATSRDLAGVNEQYF	TGTGCCACCAGCAGAGATTTGGCAGGGGTGAACGAGCAGTACTTC
.	TRBJ1-4	TRBV6-5	CASSYSRTTNEKLFF	TGTGCCAGCAGCTACTCGCGAACAACTAATGAAAAACTGTTTTTT
.	TRBJ1-2	TRBV6-5	CASSFQQGNYGYTF	TGTGCCAGCAGTTTTCAACAGGGCAACTATGGCTACACCTTC
TRBD1	TRBJ2-2	TRBV5-1	CASSSLQGATGELFF	TGCGCCAGCAGCAGTCTCCAGGGGGCCACCGGGGAGCTGTTTTTT
.	TRBJ1-5	TRBV6-6	CASSYQGNQPQHF	TGTGCCAGCAGTTACCAGGGCAATCAGCCCCAGCATTTT
TRBD1	TRBJ2-7	TRBV3-1/TRBV3-2	CASGDRGFNEQYF	TGTGCCAGCGGAGACAGGGGTTTTAACGAGCAGTACTTC
TRBD1	TRBJ2-7	TRBV28	CASSLTGFEQYF	TGTGCCAGCAGTCTGACAGGGTTCGAGCAGTACTTC